One T cell receptor beta chain is described in this entry. Its antigen is undetermined. Germline CDR1 is MNHEY and CDR2 is SVGAGI. CDR3 length: 13 residues. With 4 bases removed from V and 4 bases from J, the gap between germline ends came to 8 bases. Each TRB amplification used roughly 230-550 ng of genomic DNA from blood. BIOMED2 TRB-A/B primer pools were used in multiplex TRB PCR. TCRdb re-derived calls from the multiplex PCR reads in MiXCR, one entry per CDR3 protein. The data show over 9,500 distinct CDR3 sequences, under 35% seen once. This entry comes from a study of T and B cells in COVID-19 patients. Study information: The recovered patients had mostly mild to moderate COVID-19 with outpatient management. Of roughly 22 active-infection patients, over 9 were critically ill with mechanical ventilation or extracorporeal membrane oxygenation.

Study findings and constraints: Patients with COVID-19 reportedly showed strongly skewed T cell receptor beta variable and joining gene usage. Of thousands of TCR clusters found only in the recovered cohort, a few dozen had low generation probability.

Input material: blood. The sequence derives from a human donor who had recovered from COVID-19. The chain couples TRBV6-5 to TRBJ2-1; possibly TRBD1 for D (5 bases). This CDR3 reads CASSWGGYNEQFF. In nucleotides, the CDR3 is TGTGCCAGCAGTTGGGGCGGATACAATGAGCAGTTCTTC.